This T cell receptor (beta chain) appears in the sequencing data of a study of blood T cells in healthy people across ages. For the study at large: With template switching, about one barcoded beta molecule was captured per two T cells.

Alongside a J-beta primer mix, a sample-barcoded 5' primer served in a second PCR lasting about 7 to 12 cycles. Every cDNA molecule bore a tag from a template-switch adaptor containing 12 random nucleotides. TCRdb redid the calling of the 5' RACE reads with MiXCR, one entry per CDR3 protein. The sample comprises 1.5 million to 1.9 million distinct CDR3 sequences, under 55% of which are singletons, and about 3.8% rests with the top ten. V was trimmed by 6 bases and J by 10 bases, leaving 13 bases between them. CDR1 and CDR2 (germline): DFQATT, SNEGSKA (reference sequence). There are 11 residues in the CDR3. This clonotype has only one observation. Its antigen is currently unknown. Study results and limitations: Researchers report that TCR beta diversity correlated strongly with naive T cell percentage.

Sequenced input: blood. V usage is TRBV20-1 and J usage is TRBJ2-1; D remains ambiguous. The receptor's source is a woman aged 18-29 years in good health. This chain's CDR3 is CSATAGFEQFF. For the CDR3, the DNA is TGCAGTGCCACGGCCGGGTTCGAGCAGTTCTTC.